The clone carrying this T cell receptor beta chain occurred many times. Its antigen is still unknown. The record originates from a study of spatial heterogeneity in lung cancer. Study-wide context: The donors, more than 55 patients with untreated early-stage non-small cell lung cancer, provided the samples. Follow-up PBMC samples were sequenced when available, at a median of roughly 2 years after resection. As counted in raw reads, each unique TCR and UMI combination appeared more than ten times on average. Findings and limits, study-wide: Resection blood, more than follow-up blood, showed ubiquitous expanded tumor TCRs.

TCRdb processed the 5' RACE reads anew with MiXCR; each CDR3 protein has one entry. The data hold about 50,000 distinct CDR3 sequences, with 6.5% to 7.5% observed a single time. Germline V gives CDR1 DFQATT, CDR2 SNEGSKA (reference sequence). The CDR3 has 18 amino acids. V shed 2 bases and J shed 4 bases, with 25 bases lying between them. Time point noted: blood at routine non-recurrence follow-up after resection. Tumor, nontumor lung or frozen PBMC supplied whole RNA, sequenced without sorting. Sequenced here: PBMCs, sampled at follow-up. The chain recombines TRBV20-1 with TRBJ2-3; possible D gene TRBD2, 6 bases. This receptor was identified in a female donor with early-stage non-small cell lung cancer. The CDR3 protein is CSARFSVAGRRGADTQYF. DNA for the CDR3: TGCAGTGCTAGATTTTCGGTTGCGGGACGCCGAGGGGCAGATACGCAGTATTTT.